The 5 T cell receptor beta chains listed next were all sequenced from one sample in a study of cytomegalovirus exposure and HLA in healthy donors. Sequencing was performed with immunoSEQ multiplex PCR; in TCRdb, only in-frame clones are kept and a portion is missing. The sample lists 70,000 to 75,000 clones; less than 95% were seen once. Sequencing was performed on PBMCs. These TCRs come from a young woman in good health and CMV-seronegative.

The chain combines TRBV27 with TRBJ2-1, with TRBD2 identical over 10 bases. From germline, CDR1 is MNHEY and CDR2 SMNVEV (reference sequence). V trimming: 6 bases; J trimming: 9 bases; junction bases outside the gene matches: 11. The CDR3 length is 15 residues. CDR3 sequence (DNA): TGTGCCAGCAGAGGTGGTCTAGCGGGAGTTATTGAGCAGTTCTTC. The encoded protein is CASRGGLAGVIEQFF.

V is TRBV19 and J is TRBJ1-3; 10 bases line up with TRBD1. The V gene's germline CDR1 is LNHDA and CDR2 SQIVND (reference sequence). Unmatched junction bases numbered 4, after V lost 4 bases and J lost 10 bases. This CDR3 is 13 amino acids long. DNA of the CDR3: TGTGCCAGTAGTAAGGACAGGGGGAGGACCATATATTTT. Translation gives CASSKDRGRTIYF.

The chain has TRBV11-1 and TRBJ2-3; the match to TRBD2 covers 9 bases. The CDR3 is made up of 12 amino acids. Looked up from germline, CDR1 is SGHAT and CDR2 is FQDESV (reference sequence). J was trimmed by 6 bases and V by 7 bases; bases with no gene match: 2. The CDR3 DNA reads TGTGCCAGCACCACTAGCGGGGATACGCAGTATTTT. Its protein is CASTTSGDTQYF.

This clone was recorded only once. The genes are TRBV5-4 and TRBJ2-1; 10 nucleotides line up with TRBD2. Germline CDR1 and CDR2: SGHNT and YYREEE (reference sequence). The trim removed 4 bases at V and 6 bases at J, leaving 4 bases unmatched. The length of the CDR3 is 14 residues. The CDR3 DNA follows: TGTGCCAGCAGCCATAAGCGGGGGGGCAATGAGCAGTTCTTC. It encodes CASSHKRGGNEQFF.

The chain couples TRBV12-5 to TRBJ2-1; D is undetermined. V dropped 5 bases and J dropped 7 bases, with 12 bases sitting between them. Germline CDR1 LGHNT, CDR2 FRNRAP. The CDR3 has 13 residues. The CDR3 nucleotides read TGTGCTAGTGGTGGTAGTTTTGAAAATGAGCAGTTCTTC. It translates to CASGGSFENEQFF.